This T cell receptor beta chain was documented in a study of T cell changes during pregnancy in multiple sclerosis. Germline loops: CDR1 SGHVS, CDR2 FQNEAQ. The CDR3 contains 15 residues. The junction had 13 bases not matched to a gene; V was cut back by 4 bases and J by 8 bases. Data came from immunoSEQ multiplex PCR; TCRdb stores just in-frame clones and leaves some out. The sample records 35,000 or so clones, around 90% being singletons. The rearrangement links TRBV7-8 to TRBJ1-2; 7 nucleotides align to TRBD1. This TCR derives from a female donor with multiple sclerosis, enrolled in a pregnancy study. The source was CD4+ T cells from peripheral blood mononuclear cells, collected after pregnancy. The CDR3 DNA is TGTGCCAGCAGCTCCAGGACAGGAGACGCTTACGGCTACACCTTC. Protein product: CASSSRTGDAYGYTF.